This entry lists 20 T cell receptor beta chains sequenced from one sample in a study of T cell responses to AZD1222 COVID-19 vaccine. Only in-frame clones appear in the TCRdb table, and some are missing; sequencing was by immunoSEQ multiplex PCR. The sample holds about 100,000 clones, 90% to 95% seen once. Material: peripheral blood, obtained 28 days after the second AZD1222 dose. These receptor sequences come from an adult who received the AZD1222 COVID-19 vaccine.

The rearrangement uses TRBV9 and TRBJ2-7; D gene ambiguous. V dropped 0 bases and J dropped 3 bases, with 16 bases sitting between them. CDR1 and CDR2 from the germline V gene are SGDLS and YYNGEE. The CDR3 spans 16 residues. The CDR3 DNA sequence: TGTGCCAGCAGCGTAGATGGCAGCTCTAAGAGCTACGAGCAGTACTTC. This translates into CASSVDGSSKSYEQYF.

The V call is TRBV6-2 or TRBV6-3, the J call TRBJ1-2; D uncertain. The germline V gene has CDR1 MNHEY and CDR2 SVGEGT. Trimming removed 2 bases at V and 4 bases at J, with 14 bases between. This CDR3 is 15 amino acids long. The chain's CDR3 is CASSYMAELPYGYTF. CDR3 sequence (DNA): TGTGCCAGCAGTTACATGGCGGAACTACCCTATGGCTACACCTTC.

The rearrangement links TRBV6-5 to TRBJ1-6, with D possibly matching TRBD1 (5 bases). The germline gives CDR1 MNHEY, CDR2 SVGAGI. This CDR3 comprises 12 residues. Trimming cost V 6 bases and J 9 bases, with 9 bases left between them. The CDR3 bases are TGTGCCAGCAGGTCAGGGTCTTCACCCCTCCACTTT. It specifies CASRSGSSPLHF.

The chain is built from TRBV9 and TRBJ2-7; 9 bases line up with TRBD2. After removal of 0 bases from V and 9 bases from J, the junction contained 4 bases not matched to a gene. The germline V gene encodes CDR1 SGDLS and CDR2 YYNGEE. The CDR3 is made up of 13 amino acids. The CDR3 nucleotides are TGTGCCAGCAGCGTAGAACTAGCGGGTGCGCAGTACTTC. It translates to CASSVELAGAQYF. The full variable domain, its missing parts supplied by reference TRBV9 and TRBJ2-7, is DSGVTQTPKHLITATGQRVTLRCSPRSGDLSVYWYQQSLDQGLQFLIQYYNGEERAKGNILERFSAQQFPDLHSELNLSSLELGDSALYFCASSVELAGAQYFGPGTRLTVT.

CDR3 sequence (DNA): TGTGCCAGTCACCGGGACAGGGTCCAAGAGACCCAGTACTTC. Translating it yields CASHRDRVQETQYF. The J gene is TRBJ2-5, the V gene TRBV5-3; 9 nucleotides agree with TRBD1. TRBV5-3 is an ORF, with its function uncertain. This CDR3 comprises 14 residues. The J segment lost 1 base and the V segment lost 8 bases, leaving 6 bases of the junction unmatched.

The J gene is TRBJ2-7, the V gene TRBV25-1, with D uncertain. Germline V gene lookup returns CDR1 MGHDK and CDR2 SYGVNS. CDR3 length: 10 amino acids. The V end was cut by 5 bases, the J end by 7 bases, with 6 bases between. DNA of the CDR3: TGTGCCAGCAGTAAAGAGGAGCAGTACTTC. Amino acids: CASSKEEQYF.

The chain couples TRBV28 to TRBJ2-7; 10 bases match TRBD1. The V gene end was trimmed by 7 bases and the J gene end by 1 base; junction bases not matched to a gene: 7. Germline loops: CDR1 MDHEN, CDR2 SYDVKM. The length of the CDR3 is 15 residues. CDR3 nucleotide sequence: TGTGCCAGCAACCCCGGGACAGGGGCTTCCTACGAGCAGTACTTC. The encoded protein is CASNPGTGASYEQYF. Together with reference TRBV28 and TRBJ2-7, the CDR3 gives the full variable domain: DVKVTQSSRYLVKRTGEKVFLECVQDMDHENMFWYRQDPGLGLRLIYFSYDVKMKEKGDIPEGYSVSREKKERFSLILESASTNQTSMYLCASNPGTGASYEQYFGPGTRLTVT.

The chain has TRBV6-5 and TRBJ1-6, with no clear D. This CDR3 has 15 amino acids. V was trimmed by 6 bases and J by 7 bases, leaving 16 bases between them. Germline lookup yields CDR1 MNHEY and CDR2 SVGAGI. The CDR3 DNA reads TGTGCCAGCAGAAGAACCCGGGAAGGGAATTCACCCCTCCACTTT. Its protein product is CASRRTREGNSPLHF.

This clone appeared once. This chain uses TRBV18 with TRBJ2-2; D is uncertain. This CDR3 is built from 17 residues. Per germline, CDR1 KGHSH and CDR2 LQKENI. V was shortened by 3 bases and J by 6 bases, with 20 bases between the two germline ends. In nucleotides, the CDR3 is TGTGCCAGCTCACCGTTTCAGGTGCGAGGAGACGCCGGGGAGCTGTTTTTT. Amino acid sequence: CASSPFQVRGDAGELFF.

The V gene is TRBV9, the J gene TRBJ1-2, with D unclear. Germline V lookup: CDR1 SGDLS, CDR2 YYNGEE. The CDR3 covers 14 residues. Trimming cost V 4 bases and J 8 bases, with 18 bases left between them. CDR3 sequence (DNA): TGTGCCAGCAGCTCTGCTTGGGTCGGAGGGGGCTACACCTTC. It is translated as CASSSAWVGGGYTF.

The chain couples TRBV29-1 to TRBJ2-2; TRBD1 matches at 7 bases. The CDR3 length is 14 residues. V trimming: 6 bases; J trimming: 6 bases; junction bases outside the gene matches: 10. In germline, CDR1 is SQVTM, CDR2 ANQGSEA. CDR3 nucleotide sequence: TGCAGCGTCCCATCACAACAGGGGCCCGGGGAGCTGTTTTTT. Translated, it gives CSVPSQQGPGELFF.

The J gene is TRBJ1-2, the V gene TRBV6-6; 8 positions agree with TRBD1. The CDR3 extends over 14 amino acids. Germline V lookup: CDR1 MNHNY, CDR2 SVGAGI (reference sequence). V shed 5 bases, J shed 6 bases, and the junction held 8 bases outside the gene matches. The DNA of the CDR3 is TGTGCCAGCAGTGTCGCCGGGACAGGCGATGGCTACACCTTC. Encoded protein: CASSVAGTGDGYTF.

The chain joins TRBV12-3 or TRBV12-4 to TRBJ1-2; no reliable D call. Trimming took 2 bases from V and 5 from J, leaving 6 bases between them. The CDR3 totals 12 residues. CDR3 protein: CASSLTTYGYTF. The CDR3 DNA reads TGTGCCAGCAGTTTAACTACGTATGGCTACACCTTC.

The CDR3 reads CASSDSPEGNTEAFF. The CDR3 bases are TGTGCCAGCAGTGACTCCCCTGAGGGGAACACTGAAGCTTTCTTT. This sequence joins TRBV6-4 and TRBJ1-1; D is uncertain. The ends were cut back, 0 bases at V and 1 base at J, with 9 bases in the middle. The CDR3 spans 15 residues. CDR1 is MRHNA and CDR2 is SNTAGT in the germline V gene.

This clone was recorded once. This chain links TRBV28 with TRBJ1-2; 11 bases are a match to TRBD1. Trimming removed 3 bases from V and 4 bases from J; junction bases left unmatched: 1. The CDR3 spans 14 residues. The germline gives CDR1 MDHEN, CDR2 SYDVKM. The CDR3 region is CASSLGTGGYGYTF. CDR3 in DNA: TGTGCCAGCAGTTTGGGGACAGGGGGCTATGGCTACACCTTC.

V is TRBV5-4 and J is TRBJ1-3; 11 bases are a match to TRBD1. CDR1 and CDR2 from the germline V gene are SGHNT and YYREEE (reference sequence). V shed 4 bases and J 8 bases; nucleotides not matched to a gene: 11. The length of the CDR3 is 16 residues. In DNA, the CDR3 is TGTGCCAGCAGCCACCGGACAGGGGGCAATAGTGACACCATATATTTT. Encoded protein: CASSHRTGGNSDTIYF.

The chain joins TRBV5-4 to TRBJ2-3; D gene uncertain. V was trimmed by 4 bases and J by 2 bases, leaving 5 bases between them. The CDR3 has 12 amino acids. In germline, CDR1 is SGHNT, CDR2 YYREEE (reference sequence). DNA for the CDR3: TGTGCCAGCAGCCGCCTCACAGATACGCAGTATTTT. Protein: CASSRLTDTQYF.

The chain recombines TRBV7-6 with TRBJ2-2; D remains ambiguous. In germline, CDR1 is SGHVS, CDR2 FNYEAQ. The V end lost 5 bases, the J end lost 5 bases, and 18 bases lay between the germline ends. The CDR3 has 16 residues. CDR3 loop: CASSPLIGRSTGELFF. CDR3 sequence (DNA): TGTGCCAGCAGCCCACTTATTGGGCGATCAACCGGGGAGCTGTTTTTT.

The chain has TRBV7-9 and TRBJ1-6; D unresolved. The germline CDR1 and CDR2 sequences are SEHNR and FQNEAQ (reference sequence). The CDR3 runs 16 residues. Trimming took off 1 base at V and 0 bases at J, with 7 bases between the two ends. The CDR3 nucleotides read TGTGCCAGCAGCTTAGGGGCTGGCTCCTATAATTCACCCCTCCACTTT. This gives the protein CASSLGAGSYNSPLHF.

This chain joins TRBV28 and TRBJ1-5; D unresolved. In germline, CDR1 is MDHEN, CDR2 SYDVKM. Trimming pared 4 bases from V and 0 bases from J, leaving 7 bases between. CDR3 length: 14 residues. The CDR3 DNA sequence: TGTGCCAGCAGTTATGTCGATAGCAATCAGCCCCAGCATTTT. Its translation is CASSYVDSNQPQHF.